The source of this T cell receptor beta chain is a study of T cell repertoires in cytomegalovirus infection. This clonotype has only a few counts. Its target is unknown. Trimming removed 3 bases from V and 2 bases from J; junction bases left unmatched: 3. Germline CDR1 LGHNA, CDR2 YSLEER. The CDR3 sequence is 17 residues long. TCRdb ran MiXCR on the reads and lists one entry per CDR3 protein. Counted here are more than 40,000 distinct CDR3 sequences, 20% to 25% occurring once; the ten biggest clones make up around 90%. This TCR came from a human donor in good health (CMV status not recorded). Some clones in this sample may be carry-over from other donors' samples. The specimen was CD8+ T cells from cultured PBMCs, collected from culture after CMV antigen stimulation. The chain combines TRBV4-3 with TRBJ2-3; 15 bases match TRBD2. The CDR3: CASSQGLAGGPTDTQYF. CDR3 nucleotide sequence: TGCGCCAGCAGCCAGGGACTAGCGGGGGGACCCACAGATACGCAGTATTTT.